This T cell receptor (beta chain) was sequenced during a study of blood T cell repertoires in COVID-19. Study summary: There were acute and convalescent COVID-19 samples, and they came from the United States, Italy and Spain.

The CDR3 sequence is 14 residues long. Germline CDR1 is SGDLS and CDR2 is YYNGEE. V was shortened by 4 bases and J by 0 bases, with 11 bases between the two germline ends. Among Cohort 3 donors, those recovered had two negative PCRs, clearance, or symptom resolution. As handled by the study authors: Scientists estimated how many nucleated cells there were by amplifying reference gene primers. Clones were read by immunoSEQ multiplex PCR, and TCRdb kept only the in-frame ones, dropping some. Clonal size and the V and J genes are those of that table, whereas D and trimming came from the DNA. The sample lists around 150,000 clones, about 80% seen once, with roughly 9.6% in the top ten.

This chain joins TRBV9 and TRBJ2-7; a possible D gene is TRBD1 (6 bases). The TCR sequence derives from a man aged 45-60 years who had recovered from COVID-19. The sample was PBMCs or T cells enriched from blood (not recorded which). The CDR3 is CASSRQANSYEQYF. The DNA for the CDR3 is TGTGCCAGCAGCAGACAGGCCAACTCCTACGAGCAGTACTTC.